This is a list of T cell receptor beta chains from one sample in a study of regulatory T cells in long-lasting Graves disease. TCRdb re-derived calls from the multiplex PCR reads in MiXCR, one entry per CDR3 protein. Of 400,000 to 450,000 distinct CDR3 sequences in the sample, under 15% were seen once. The sample was also linked to a second study, of T cells in Graves' hyperthyroidism and ophthalmopathy.

The source material was peripheral blood mononuclear cells (PBMCs), sampled at new diagnosis, from a patient treated with antithyroid drugs. These TCRs come from a woman aged 25 to 39 with Graves disease. The CDR3 runs from the conserved cysteine through the conserved F or W. A D gene is named only where the DNA matches it firmly. Rows give clone size only sometimes, using once, few, many, or a class for an expanded clone.

J gene	clone size	V gene	D gene	CDR3 length	CDR3 DNA	CDR3 protein
TRBJ1-1	many	TRBV6-1	-	12	TGTGCCAGCAATCGAGGGGGCACTGAAGCTTTCTTT	CASNRGGTEAFF
TRBJ1-4	few	TRBV19	-	16	TGTGCCAGTAGTATTCAGGGAGGTCGGACTAATGAAAAACTGTTTTTT	CASSIQGGRTNEKLFF
TRBJ2-5	many	TRBV27	-	16	TGTGCCAGCAGTCGCGGAGGAGGGGGACTCCAAGAGACCCAGTACTTC	CASSRGGGGLQETQYF
TRBJ1-3	few	TRBV5-1	TRBD1	15	TGCGCCAGCAGGGGACAGGCCCTCTCTGGAAACACCATATATTTT	CASRGQALSGNTIYF
TRBJ2-7	many	TRBV11-2	TRBD2	15	TGTGCCAGCAGCTTGGGGAGCGGGAGTGTGTACGAGCAGTACTTC	CASSLGSGSVYEQYF
TRBJ1-4	few	TRBV24-1	-	15	TGTGCCACCAGAGCCAAACTGAGGGACGATGAAAAACTGTTTTTT	CATRAKLRDDEKLFF
TRBJ1-6	many	TRBV7-9	-	14	TGTGCCAGCAGCTCAGGTTCCCCTAATTCACCCCTCCACTTT	CASSSGSPNSPLHF
TRBJ1-5	-	TRBV6-1	TRBD1	14	TGTGCCAGCAGTACTACTCGGACAGGAGGACCCCAGCATTTT	CASSTTRTGGPQHF
TRBJ2-2	few	TRBV6-5	-	17	TGTGCCAGCAGTACTCGGTGGAGGAAATCACAGTCCGGGGAGCTGTTTTTT	CASSTRWRKSQSGELFF
TRBJ2-1	few	TRBV29-1	TRBD2	17	TGCAGCGTCGAACGAAGGAGGGGACTAGCGGGGGCCAATGAGCAGTTCTTC	CSVERRRGLAGANEQFF
TRBJ1-5	-	TRBV28	-	12	TGTGCCAGCTGGGTTTCGAATCGGCCCCAGCATTTT	CASWVSNRPQHF
TRBJ2-7	many	TRBV4-2	TRBD1	16	TGTGCCAGCAGCCAAGACCCCGGGACAGGGGGCTACGAGCAGTACTTC	CASSQDPGTGGYEQYF
TRBJ1-2	many	TRBV5-1	TRBD1	16	TGCGCCAGCAGCGCCCAGGGACAGGGACCAAACTATGGCTACACCTTC	CASSAQGQGPNYGYTF